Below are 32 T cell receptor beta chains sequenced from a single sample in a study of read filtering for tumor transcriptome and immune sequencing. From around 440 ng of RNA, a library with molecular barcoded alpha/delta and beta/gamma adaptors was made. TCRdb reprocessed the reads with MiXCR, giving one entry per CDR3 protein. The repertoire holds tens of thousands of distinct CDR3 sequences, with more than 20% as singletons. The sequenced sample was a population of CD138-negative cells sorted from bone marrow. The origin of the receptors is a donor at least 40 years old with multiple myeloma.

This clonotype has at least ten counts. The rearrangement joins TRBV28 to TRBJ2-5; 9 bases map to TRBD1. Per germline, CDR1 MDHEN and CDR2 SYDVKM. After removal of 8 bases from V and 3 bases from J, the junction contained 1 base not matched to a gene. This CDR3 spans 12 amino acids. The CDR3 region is CASGQGKETQYF. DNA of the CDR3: TGTGCCAGCGGACAGGGGAAAGAGACCCAGTACTTC.

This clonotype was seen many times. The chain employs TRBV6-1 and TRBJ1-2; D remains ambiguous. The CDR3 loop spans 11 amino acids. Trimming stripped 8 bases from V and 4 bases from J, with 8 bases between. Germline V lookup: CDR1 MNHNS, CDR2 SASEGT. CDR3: CASGVVYGYTF. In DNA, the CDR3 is TGTGCCAGCGGTGTCGTCTATGGCTACACCTTC.

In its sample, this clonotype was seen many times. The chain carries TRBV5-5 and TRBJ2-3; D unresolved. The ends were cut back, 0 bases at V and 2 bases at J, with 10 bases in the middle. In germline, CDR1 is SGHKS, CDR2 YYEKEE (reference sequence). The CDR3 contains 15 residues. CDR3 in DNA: TGTGCCAGCAGCTTGGGGTCCATACTCACAGATACGCAGTATTTT. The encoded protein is CASSLGSILTDTQYF.

CDR3 DNA: TGTGCCAGCAGCTCTCCGCAGACCTACGAGCAGTACTTC. Translating it yields CASSSPQTYEQYF. J is TRBJ2-7 and V is TRBV7-9; no clear D. The CDR3 is 13 residues long. Germline lookup yields CDR1 SEHNR and CDR2 FQNEAQ (reference sequence). Trimming took 4 bases from V and 2 from J, leaving 9 bases between them.

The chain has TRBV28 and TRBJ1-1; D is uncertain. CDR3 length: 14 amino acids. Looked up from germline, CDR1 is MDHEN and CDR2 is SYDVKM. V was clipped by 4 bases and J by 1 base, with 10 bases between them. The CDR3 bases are TGTGCCAGCAGTTCAGGTAGACGGAACACTGAAGCTTTCTTT. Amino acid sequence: CASSSGRRNTEAFF.

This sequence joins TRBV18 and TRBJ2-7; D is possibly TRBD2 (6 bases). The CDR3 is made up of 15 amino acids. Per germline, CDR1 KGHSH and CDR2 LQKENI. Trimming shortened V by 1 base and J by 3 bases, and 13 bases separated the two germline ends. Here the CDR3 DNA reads TGTGCCAGCTCACCACGGGGAGGCATAGACTACGAGCAGTACTTC. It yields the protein CASSPRGGIDYEQYF.

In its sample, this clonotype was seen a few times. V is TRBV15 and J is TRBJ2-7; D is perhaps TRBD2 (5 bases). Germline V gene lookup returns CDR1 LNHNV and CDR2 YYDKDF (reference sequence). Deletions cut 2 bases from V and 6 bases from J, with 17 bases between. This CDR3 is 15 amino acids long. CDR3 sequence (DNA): TGTGCCACCAGCAGAAATCGAGGCAGCGGCCTCGAGCAGTACTTC. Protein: CATSRNRGSGLEQYF. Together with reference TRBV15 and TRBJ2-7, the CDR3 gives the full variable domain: DAMVIQNPRYQVTQFGKPVTLSCSQTLNHNVMYWYQQKSSQAPKLLFHYYDKDFNNEADTPDNFQSRRPNTSFCFLDIRSPGLGDTAMYLCATSRNRGSGLEQYFGPGTRLTVT.

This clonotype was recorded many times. CDR3 residues: CASSLAPSGDTGELFF. Written as DNA, the CDR3 is TGCGCCAGCAGCTTGGCACCTAGCGGGGACACCGGGGAGCTGTTTTTT. This chain links TRBV5-1 with TRBJ2-2; the match to TRBD2 covers 9 bases. This CDR3 has 16 residues. Germline-derived CDR1 and CDR2 are SGHRS and YFSETQ. V lost 0 bases to trimming and J lost 3 bases; unmatched junction nucleotides: 3.

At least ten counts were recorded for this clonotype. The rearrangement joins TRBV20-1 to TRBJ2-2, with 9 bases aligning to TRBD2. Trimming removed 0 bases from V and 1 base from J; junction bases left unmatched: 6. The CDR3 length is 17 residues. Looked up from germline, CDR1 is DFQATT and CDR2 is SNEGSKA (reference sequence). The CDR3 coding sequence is TGCAGTGCTAGAGATCGGCTAGCGGGGATGAACACCGGGGAGCTGTTTTTT. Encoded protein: CSARDRLAGMNTGELFF.

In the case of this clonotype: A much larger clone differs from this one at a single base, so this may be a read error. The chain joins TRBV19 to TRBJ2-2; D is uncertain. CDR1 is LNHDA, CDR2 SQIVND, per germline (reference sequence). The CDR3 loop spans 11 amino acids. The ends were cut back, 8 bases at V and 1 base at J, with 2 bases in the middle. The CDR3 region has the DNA TGTGCCAGTGGGAACACCGGGGAGCTGTTTTTT. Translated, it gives CASGNTGELFF.

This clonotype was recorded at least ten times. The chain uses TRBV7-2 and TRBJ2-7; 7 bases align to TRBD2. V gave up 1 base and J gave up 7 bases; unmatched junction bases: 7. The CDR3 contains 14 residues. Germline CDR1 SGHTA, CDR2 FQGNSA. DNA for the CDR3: TGTGCCAGCAGCTTAGGGACTAGGGGATTGGAGCAGTACTTC. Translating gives CASSLGTRGLEQYF.

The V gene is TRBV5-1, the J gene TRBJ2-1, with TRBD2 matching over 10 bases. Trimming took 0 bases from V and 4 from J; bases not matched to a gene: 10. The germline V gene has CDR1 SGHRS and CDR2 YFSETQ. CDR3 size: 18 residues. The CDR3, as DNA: TGCGCCAGCAGCTTGGTCGAGGAAGCGGGAGGGCCTTACAATGAGCAGTTCTTC. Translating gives CASSLVEEAGGPYNEQFF.

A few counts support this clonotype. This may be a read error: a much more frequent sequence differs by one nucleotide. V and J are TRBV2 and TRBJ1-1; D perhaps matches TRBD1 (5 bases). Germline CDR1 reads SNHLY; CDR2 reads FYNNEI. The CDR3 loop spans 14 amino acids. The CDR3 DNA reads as TGTGCCGGCAGTGTGACCAGGGTTAACACTGAAGCTTTCTTT. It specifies CAGSVTRVNTEAFF.

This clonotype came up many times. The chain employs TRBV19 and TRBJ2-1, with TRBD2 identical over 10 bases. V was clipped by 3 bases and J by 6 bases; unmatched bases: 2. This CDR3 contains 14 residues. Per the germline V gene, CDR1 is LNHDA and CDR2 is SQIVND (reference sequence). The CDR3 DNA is TGTGCCAGTAGTATGGTAGCGGGAGGCAATGAGCAGTTCTTC. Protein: CASSMVAGGNEQFF.

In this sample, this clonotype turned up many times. CDR3 coding DNA: TGTGCCAGCAGCTTACTTCCGACAGGGGACACTGAAGCTTTCTTT. Translation gives CASSLLPTGDTEAFF. V and J are TRBV11-2 and TRBJ1-1, with 8 bases aligning to TRBD1. Per germline, CDR1 SGHAT and CDR2 FQNNGV. The CDR3 runs 15 residues. The V gene end was trimmed by 2 bases and the J gene end by 3 bases; junction bases not matched to a gene: 5.

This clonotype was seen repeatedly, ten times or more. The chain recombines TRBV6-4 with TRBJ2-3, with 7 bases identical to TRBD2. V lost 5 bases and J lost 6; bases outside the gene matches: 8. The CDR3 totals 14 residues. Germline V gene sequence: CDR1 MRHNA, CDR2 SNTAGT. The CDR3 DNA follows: TGTGCCAGCAGTCGGGAGGCCCGAGCGGATACGCAGTATTTT. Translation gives CASSREARADTQYF.

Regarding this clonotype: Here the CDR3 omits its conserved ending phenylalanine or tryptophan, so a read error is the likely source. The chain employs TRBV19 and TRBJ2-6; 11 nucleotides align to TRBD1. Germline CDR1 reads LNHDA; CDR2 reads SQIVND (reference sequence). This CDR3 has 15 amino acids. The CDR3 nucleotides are TGTGCCAGTAGTGGACAGGGGGCTGGTGCCAACGTCCTGACTTCC. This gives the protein CASSGQGAGANVLTS.

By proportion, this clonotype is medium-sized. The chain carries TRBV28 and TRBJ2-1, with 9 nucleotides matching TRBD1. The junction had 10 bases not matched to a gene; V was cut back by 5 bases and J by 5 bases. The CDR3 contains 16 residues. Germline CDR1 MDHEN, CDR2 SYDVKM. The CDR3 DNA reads TGTGCCAGCAGTCCCACACAGGGGGCTTTGGACAATGAGCAGTTCTTC. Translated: CASSPTQGALDNEQFF.

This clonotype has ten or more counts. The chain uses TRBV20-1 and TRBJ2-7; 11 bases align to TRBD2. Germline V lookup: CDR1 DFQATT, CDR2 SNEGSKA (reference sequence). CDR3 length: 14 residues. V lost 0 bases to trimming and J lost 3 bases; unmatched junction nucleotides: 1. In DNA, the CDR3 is TGCAGTGCTAGAGATCTAGCGGGAGGCTACGAGCAGTACTTC. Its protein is CSARDLAGGYEQYF.

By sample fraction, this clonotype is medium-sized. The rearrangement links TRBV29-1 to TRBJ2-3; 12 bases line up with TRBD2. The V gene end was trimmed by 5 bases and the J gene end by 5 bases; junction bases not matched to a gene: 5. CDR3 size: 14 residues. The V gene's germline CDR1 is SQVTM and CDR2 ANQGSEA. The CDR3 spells CSVRRLAGEDTQYF. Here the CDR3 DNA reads TGCAGCGTTCGCCGACTAGCGGGAGAAGATACGCAGTATTTT.

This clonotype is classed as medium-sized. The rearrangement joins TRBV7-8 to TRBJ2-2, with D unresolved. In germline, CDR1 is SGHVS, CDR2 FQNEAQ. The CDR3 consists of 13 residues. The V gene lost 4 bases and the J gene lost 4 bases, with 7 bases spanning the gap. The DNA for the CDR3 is TGTGCCAGCAGCTCAAGGAGCACCGGGGAGCTGTTTTTT. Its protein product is CASSSRSTGELFF.

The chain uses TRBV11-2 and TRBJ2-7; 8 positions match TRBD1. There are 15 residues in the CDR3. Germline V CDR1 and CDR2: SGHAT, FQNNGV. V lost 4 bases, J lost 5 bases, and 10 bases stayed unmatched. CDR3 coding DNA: TGTGCCAGCAGCTACGCCGACAGGGGAACAGACGAGCAGTACTTC. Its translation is CASSYADRGTDEQYF.

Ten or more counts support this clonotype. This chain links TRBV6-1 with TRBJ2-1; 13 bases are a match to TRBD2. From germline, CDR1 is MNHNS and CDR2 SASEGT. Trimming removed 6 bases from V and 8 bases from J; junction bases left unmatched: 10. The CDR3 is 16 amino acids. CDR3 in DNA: TGTGCCAGCAGCGGGCGGACTAGCGGGAGTACTGATGAGCAGTTCTTC. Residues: CASSGRTSGSTDEQFF.

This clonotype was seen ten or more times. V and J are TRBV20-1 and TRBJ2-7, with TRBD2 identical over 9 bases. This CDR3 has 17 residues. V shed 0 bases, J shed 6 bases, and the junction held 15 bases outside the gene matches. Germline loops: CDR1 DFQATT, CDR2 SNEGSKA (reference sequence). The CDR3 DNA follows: TGCAGTGCTAGAGACCCCTCAGCGGGAGGAGGAGGAGGCGAGCAGTACTTC. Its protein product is CSARDPSAGGGGGEQYF.

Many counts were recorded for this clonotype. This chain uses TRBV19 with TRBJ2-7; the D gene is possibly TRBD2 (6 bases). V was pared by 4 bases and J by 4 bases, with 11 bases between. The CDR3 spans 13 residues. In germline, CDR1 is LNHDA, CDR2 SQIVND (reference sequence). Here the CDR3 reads CASSRSREYEQYF. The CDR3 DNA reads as TGTGCCAGTAGTAGGTCCCGGGAGTACGAGCAGTACTTC.

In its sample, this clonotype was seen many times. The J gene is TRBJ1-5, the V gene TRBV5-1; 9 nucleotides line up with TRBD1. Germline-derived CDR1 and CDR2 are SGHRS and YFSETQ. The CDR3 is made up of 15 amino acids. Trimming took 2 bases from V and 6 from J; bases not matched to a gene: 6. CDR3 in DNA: TGCGCCAGCAGCTTAGAGGGACAGGGTACTCAGCCCCAGCATTTT. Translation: CASSLEGQGTQPQHF.

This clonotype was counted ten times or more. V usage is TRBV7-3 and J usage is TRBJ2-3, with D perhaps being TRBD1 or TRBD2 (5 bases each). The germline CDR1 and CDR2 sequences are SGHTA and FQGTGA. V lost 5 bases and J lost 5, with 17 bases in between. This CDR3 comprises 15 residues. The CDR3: CASSPRGGIQDTQYF. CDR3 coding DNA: TGTGCCAGCAGCCCGAGGGGCGGTATTCAAGATACGCAGTATTTT.

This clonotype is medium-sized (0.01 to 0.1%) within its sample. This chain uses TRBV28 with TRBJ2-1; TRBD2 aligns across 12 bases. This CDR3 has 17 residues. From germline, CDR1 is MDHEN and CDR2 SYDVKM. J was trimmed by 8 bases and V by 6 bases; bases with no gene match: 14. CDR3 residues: CASRKLTSGSPRDEQFF. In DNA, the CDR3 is TGTGCCAGCAGAAAGTTGACTAGCGGGAGCCCCAGGGATGAGCAGTTCTTC.

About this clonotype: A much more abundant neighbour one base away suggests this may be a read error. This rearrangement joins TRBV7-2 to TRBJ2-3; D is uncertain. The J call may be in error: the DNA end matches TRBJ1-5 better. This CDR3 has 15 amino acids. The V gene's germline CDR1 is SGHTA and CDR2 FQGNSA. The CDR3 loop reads CASSLAPTSTDTQHF. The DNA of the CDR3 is TGTGCCAGCAGCCTAGCGCCAACTAGCACAGATACGCAGCATTTT.

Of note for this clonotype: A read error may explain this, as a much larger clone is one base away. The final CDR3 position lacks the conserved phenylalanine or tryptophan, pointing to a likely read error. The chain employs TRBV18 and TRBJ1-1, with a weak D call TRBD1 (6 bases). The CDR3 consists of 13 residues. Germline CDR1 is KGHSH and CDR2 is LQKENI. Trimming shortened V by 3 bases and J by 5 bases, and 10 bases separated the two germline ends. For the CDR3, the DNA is TGTGCCAGCTCACCGCTCGGACAGACTGAAGCTTTCTCT. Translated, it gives CASSPLGQTEAFS.

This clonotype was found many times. CDR3 sequence: CASSPGATEKLFF. In DNA, the CDR3 is TGTGCCAGCTCACCAGGGGCAACTGAAAAACTGTTTTTT. The genes are TRBV18 and TRBJ1-4; maybe TRBD1 (5 bases). This CDR3 region has 13 residues. V was shortened by 2 bases and J by 7 bases, with 8 bases between the two germline ends. Germline-derived CDR1 and CDR2 are KGHSH and LQKENI.

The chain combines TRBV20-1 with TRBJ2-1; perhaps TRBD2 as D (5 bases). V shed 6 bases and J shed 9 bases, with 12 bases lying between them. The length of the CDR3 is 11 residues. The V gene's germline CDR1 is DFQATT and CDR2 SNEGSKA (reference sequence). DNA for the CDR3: TGCAGTGCCGGCAAGGAGGTTGAGCAGTTCTTC. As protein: CSAGKEVEQFF.